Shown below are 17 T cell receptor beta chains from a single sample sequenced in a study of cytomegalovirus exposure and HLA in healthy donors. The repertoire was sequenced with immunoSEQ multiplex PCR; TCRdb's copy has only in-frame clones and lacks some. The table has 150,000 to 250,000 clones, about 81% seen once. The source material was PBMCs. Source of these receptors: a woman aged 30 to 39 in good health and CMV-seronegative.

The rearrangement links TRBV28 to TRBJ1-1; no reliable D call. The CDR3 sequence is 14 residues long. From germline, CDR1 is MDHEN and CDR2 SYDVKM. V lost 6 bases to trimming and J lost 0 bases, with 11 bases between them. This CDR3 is CASRRAGVNTEAFF. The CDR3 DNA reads TGTGCCAGCAGGAGGGCCGGGGTGAACACTGAAGCTTTCTTT.

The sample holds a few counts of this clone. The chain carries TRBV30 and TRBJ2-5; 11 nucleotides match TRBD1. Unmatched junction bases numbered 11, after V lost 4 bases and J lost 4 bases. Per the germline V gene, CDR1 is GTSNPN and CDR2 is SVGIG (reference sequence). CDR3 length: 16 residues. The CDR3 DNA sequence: TGTGCCTGGACTTCCGGACAGGGGGCGTCAGTAGAGACCCAGTACTTC. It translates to CAWTSGQGASVETQYF.

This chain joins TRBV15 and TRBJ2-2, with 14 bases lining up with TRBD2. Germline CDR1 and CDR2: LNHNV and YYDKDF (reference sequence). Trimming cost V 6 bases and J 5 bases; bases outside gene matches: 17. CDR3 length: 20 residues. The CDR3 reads CATRKMGEGLAGGRTGELFF. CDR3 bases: TGTGCCACCAGGAAAATGGGAGAAGGACTAGCGGGGGGAAGGACCGGGGAGCTGTTTTTT. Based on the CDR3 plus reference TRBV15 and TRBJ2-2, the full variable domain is DAMVIQNPRYQVTQFGKPVTLSCSQTLNHNVMYWYQQKSSQAPKLLFHYYDKDFNNEADTPDNFQSRRPNTSFCFLDIRSPGLGDTAMYLCATRKMGEGLAGGRTGELFFGEGSRLTVL.

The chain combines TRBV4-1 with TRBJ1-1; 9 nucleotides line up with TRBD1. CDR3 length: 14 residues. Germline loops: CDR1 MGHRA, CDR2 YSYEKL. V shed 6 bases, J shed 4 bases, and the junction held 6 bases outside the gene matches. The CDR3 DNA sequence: TGCGCCAGCAGTCAAACAGGGGGCAGCACTGAAGCTTTCTTT. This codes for CASSQTGGSTEAFF.

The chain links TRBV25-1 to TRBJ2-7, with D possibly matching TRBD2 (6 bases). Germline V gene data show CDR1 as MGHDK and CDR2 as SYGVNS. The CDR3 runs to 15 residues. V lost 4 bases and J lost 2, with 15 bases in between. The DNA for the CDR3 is TGTGCCAGCAGTGGTGAGATGCTAGCGACCTACGAGCAGTACTTC. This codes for CASSGEMLATYEQYF.

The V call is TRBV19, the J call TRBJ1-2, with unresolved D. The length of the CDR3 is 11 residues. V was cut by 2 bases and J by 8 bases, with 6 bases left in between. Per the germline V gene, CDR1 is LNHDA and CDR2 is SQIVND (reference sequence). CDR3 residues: CASSIRGGYTF. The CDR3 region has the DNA TGTGCCAGTAGTATACGGGGAGGCTACACCTTC.

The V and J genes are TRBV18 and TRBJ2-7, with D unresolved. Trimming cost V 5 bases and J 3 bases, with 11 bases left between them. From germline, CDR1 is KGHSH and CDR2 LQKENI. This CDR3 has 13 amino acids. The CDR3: CASSSIDNYEQYF. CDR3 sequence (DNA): TGTGCCAGCTCAAGTATCGACAACTACGAGCAGTACTTC.

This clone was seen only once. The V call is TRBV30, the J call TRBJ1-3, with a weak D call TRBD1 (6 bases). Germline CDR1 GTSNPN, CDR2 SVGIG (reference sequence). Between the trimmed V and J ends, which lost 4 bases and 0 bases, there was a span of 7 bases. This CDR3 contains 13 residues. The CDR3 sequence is CAWNRDSGNTIYF. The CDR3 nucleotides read TGTGCCTGGAACAGGGACTCTGGAAACACCATATATTTT.

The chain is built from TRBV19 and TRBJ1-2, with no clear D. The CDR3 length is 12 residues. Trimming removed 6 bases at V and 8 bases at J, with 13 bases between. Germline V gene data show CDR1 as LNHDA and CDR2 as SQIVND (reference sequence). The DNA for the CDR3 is TGTGCCAGTAGAGCTGCGCCGGGGGGCTACACCTTC. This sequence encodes CASRAAPGGYTF.

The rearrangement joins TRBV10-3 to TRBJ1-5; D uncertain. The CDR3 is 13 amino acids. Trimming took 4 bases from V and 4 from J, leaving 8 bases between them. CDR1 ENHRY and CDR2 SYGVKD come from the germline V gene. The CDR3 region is CAISAGENQPQHF. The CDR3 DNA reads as TGTGCCATCAGTGCCGGGGAAAATCAGCCCCAGCATTTT.

CDR3: CASSLYRDTPNYGYTF. The CDR3 region has the DNA TGTGCCAGCAGTTTATACCGGGACACCCCTAACTATGGCTACACCTTC. V gene TRBV6-5 combines with J gene TRBJ1-2, with D tentatively TRBD1 (6 bases). This CDR3 is built from 16 residues. V was pared by 4 bases and J by 0 bases, with 15 bases between. Germline lookup yields CDR1 MNHEY and CDR2 SVGAGI.

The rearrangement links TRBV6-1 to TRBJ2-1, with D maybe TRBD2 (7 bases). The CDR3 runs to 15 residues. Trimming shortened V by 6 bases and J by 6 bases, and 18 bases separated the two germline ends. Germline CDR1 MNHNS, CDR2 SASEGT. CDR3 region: CASSLWGGTSNEQFF. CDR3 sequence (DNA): TGTGCCAGCAGCCTTTGGGGGGGCACCAGCAATGAGCAGTTCTTC.

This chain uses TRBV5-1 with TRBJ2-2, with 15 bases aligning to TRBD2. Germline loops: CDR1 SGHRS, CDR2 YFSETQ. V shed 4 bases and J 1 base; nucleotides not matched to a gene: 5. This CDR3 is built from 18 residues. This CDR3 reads CASSRGLAGGLNTGELFF. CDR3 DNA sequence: TGCGCCAGCAGCAGGGGACTAGCGGGAGGACTGAACACCGGGGAGCTGTTTTTT.

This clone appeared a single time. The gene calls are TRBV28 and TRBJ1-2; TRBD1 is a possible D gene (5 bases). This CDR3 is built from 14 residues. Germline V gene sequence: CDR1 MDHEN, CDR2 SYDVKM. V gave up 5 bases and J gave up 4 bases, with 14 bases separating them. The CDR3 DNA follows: TGTGCCAGCAGTACCACGGGGGACCCCTATGGCTACACCTTC. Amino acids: CASSTTGDPYGYTF.

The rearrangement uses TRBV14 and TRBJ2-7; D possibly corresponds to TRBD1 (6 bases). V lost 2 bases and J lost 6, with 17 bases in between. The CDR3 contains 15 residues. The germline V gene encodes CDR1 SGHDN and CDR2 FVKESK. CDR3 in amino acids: CASSQYPQRTAEQYF. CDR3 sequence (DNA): TGTGCCAGCAGCCAATACCCCCAAAGGACAGCCGAGCAGTACTTC.

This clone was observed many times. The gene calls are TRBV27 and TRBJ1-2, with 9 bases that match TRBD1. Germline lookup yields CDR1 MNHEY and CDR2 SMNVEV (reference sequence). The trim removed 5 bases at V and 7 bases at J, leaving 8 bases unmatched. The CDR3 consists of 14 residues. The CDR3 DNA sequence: TGTGCCAGCAGTCCCGCCGGGACAGGGTCTGGCTACACCTTC. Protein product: CASSPAGTGSGYTF.

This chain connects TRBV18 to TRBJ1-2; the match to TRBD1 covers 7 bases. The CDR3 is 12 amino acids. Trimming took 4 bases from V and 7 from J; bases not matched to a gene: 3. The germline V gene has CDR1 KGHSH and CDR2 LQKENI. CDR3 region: CASSRQGAGYTF. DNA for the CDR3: TGTGCCAGCTCACGACAGGGCGCTGGCTACACCTTC.